This T cell receptor (beta chain) derives from a study of neurological immune-mediated disorders (dated by TCRdb to about 2019). For the wider study: Among the approximately 34 multiple sclerosis patients, relapsing-remitting MS accounted for around 31 and secondary progressive MS accounted for 3. The roughly 110 TCR-beta libraries included longitudinal samples, technical triplicates and paired sorted CD4+ and CD8+ T-cell subsets alongside PBMC samples. The cohort comprised roughly 69 subjects: some 14 HAM/TSP patients, 34 multiple sclerosis patients and some 20 healthy controls. Peripheral blood TCR-beta repertoires from patients with HTLV-I-associated myelopathy (HAM/TSP), patients with multiple sclerosis, and healthy controls were compared in the study using UMI-based sequencing. General study outcomes and caveats: TCR clonal expansion was highest in HAM/TSP patients and lowest in MS patients, with MS patients falling below even healthy controls. The MS cluster showed no association with clinical or MRI features, and the authors stated that larger cohorts are needed. In a phylogenetic analysis, the repertoires of 18 out of 34 MS patients fell into a single cluster of related CDR3 sequences, pointing to a possible signature at the repertoire level. Expanded clones from different subjects shared no identical CDR3 amino acid sequences, which suggests that TCR-beta repertoires were private in all groups.

cDNA was synthesized by template-switch 5'RACE using a primer carrying a 10-nucleotide random unique molecular identifier by which each TCR transcript was tagged. Every sequencing run covered 15-18 subjects and yielded more than 170 million TCR-beta sequences. Total RNA was extracted with the RNeasy kit. The KAPA Real-time Library Amplification kit was used to amplify TCR-beta VDJ regions with primers targeting the TCR constant region and the 5'RACE anchor. Sample indexes and Illumina adaptors were added in a first PCR, after which library yield was increased in a second PCR. After Ampure bead purification, the TCR product of roughly 650 bp was size-selected on a 2% E-gel SizeSelection system. Before pooling, library quality was checked on a Bioanalyzer, concentration was measured with Qubit, and libraries were quantified with the Kapa Library Quantification kit. Libraries were sequenced paired-end 2 x 150 bp on an Illumina HiSeq 2500. To increase sequence diversity, roughly 24-32% phiX was spiked into each library pool. Per the source publication's procedure: The quality-filtered reads were processed with the UMI-based MiGEC pipeline, whose error correction step removed more than 85% of the raw TCR sequences. IMGT germline references were used for aligning VDJ genes, and each clonotype was defined as a unique CDR3 amino acid sequence together with its V-J genes. VDJtools evaluated clonal expansion, Shannon diversity and CDR3 relatedness (CalcPairwiseDistances, ClusterSamples); CLCbio workbench built phylogenetic trees. Using coefficient-of-variation modelling across technical triplicates, the study counted a clone as expanded if it had at least 8 unique UMIs. TCRdb passed the public sequencing reads through fastp at Q25 and MiXCR, retaining productive beta sequences. Merged by CDR3 protein, the rows form single entries marked with the most common genes and DNA. What appears here as the V and J calls and clone size reflects TCRdb's work, not the paper's. The sample includes about 19,000 distinct CDR3 sequences, with about 2.8% observed a single time. 4.5% to 7% of the sample rests with the top ten.

Trimming takes 5 bases off V and 1 base off J; junction bases not matched to a gene: 3. From the germline V gene, CDR1 is SGHVS and CDR2 is FNYEAQ. The CDR3 holds 14 amino acids from the cysteine to the phenylalanine. The retained sequence is limited to the CDR3, 42 bases, with the frame set at the first base. This clonotype came up many times. Its antigen has not been determined. The input lacks base qualities; no much larger clone sits a single base away. Libraries from unsorted PBMCs were made from 2 million PBMCs kept in RNAlater at -80 degrees C until RNA extraction. Multiple sclerosis patients were enrolled in a US clinical protocol evaluating disease progression by magnetic resonance imaging. Peripheral blood underwent Ficoll-Hypaque density gradient centrifugation to isolate PBMCs, which were then cryopreserved in liquid nitrogen.

The chain is made from TRBV7-6 and TRBJ1-1; 8 of the junction bases match TRBD1. The receptor's source is a young woman with multiple sclerosis. Material: PBMCs. The CDR3 reads CASSQGTGNTEAFF. In nucleotide form, the sequence is TGTGCCAGCAGCCAAGGGACAGGGAACACTGAAGCTTTCTTT.